This TCR beta chain originates from a study of T cell clones after liver transplantation. Germline CDR1 reads SGHDN; CDR2 reads FVKESK. The CDR3 runs 15 residues. J was trimmed by 2 bases and V by 1 base; bases with no gene match: 0. Profiling relied on immunoSEQ multiplex PCR, and the TCRdb table lists in-frame clones only, not all of them. The sample has 20,000 or so clones; roughly 92% are singletons. CD3+CD4+ and CD3+CD8+ cells were FACS-sorted from thawed unstimulated PBMCs. This sample comprised CD8+ T cells from blood, obtained around 27 months after liver transplant. The rearrangement joins TRBV14 to TRBJ2-1; 9 bases map to TRBD2. The receptor's source is a human patient who received a liver transplant. T cells may partly derive from the graft donor. CDR3 nucleotides: TGTGCCAGCAGCCAAGGACTAGCGGCCTACAATGAGCAGTTCTTC. This gives the protein CASSQGLAAYNEQFF.